The present TCR beta chain was sequenced within a study of blood T cell repertoires in COVID-19. Study details: In each case, the material was cDNA or gDNA derived from T cells, B-cell-depleted T cells, or PBMCs.

This CDR3 has 17 residues. J lost 5 bases, V lost 3 bases, and 12 bases had no gene match. The germline CDR1 and CDR2 sequences are LGHDT and YNNKEL (reference sequence). Seattle's cohort entered during active infection and was followed longitudinally. Original analysis: Reference gene primer amplification gave estimated nucleated cell counts. Clones were sequenced by immunoSEQ multiplex PCR, and TCRdb holds only the in-frame ones, with some missing. V, J and clone size were drawn from that table, and D and trimming were deduced from the DNA. This sample has roughly 38,000 clones, with around 74% found just once.

Specimen: peripheral blood. The origin of this receptor is a man in his 70s with COVID-19, enrolled during active disease. The V and J genes are TRBV3-1 (or the pseudogene TRBV3-2) and TRBJ2-3; the match to TRBD2 covers 9 bases. The chain's CDR3 is CASSQQRVAGVGDTQYF. In DNA form, the CDR3 reads TGTGCCAGCAGCCAGCAGCGAGTAGCGGGAGTGGGAGATACGCAGTATTTT.